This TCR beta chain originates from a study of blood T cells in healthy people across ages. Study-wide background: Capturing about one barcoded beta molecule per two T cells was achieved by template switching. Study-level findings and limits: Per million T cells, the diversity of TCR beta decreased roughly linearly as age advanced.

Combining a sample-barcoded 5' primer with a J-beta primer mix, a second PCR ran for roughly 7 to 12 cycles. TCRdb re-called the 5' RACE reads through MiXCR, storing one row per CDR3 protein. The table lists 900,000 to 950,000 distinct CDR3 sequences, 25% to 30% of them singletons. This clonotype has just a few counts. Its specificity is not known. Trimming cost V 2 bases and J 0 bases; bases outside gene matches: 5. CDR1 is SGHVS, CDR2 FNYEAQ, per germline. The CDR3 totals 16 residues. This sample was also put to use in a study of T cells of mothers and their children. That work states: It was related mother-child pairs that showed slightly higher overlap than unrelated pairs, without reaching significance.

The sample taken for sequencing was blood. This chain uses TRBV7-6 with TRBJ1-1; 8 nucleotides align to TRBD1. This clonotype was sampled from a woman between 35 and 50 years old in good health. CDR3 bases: TGTGCCAGCAGCTTACAGGGGGCGGGGATGAACACTGAAGCTTTCTTT. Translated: CASSLQGAGMNTEAFF.